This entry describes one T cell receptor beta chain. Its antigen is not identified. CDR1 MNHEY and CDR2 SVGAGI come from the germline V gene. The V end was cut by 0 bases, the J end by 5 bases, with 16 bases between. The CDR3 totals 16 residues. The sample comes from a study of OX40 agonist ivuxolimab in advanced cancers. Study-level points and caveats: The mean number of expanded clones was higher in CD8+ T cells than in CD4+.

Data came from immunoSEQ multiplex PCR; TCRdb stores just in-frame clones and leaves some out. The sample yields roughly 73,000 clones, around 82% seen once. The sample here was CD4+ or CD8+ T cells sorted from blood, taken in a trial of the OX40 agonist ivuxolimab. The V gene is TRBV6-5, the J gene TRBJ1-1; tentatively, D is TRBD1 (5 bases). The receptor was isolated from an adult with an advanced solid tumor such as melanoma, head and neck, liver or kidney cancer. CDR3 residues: CASSYSHTGTGTEAFF. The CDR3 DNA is TGTGCCAGCAGTTACTCGCATACAGGAACGGGGACTGAAGCTTTCTTT.